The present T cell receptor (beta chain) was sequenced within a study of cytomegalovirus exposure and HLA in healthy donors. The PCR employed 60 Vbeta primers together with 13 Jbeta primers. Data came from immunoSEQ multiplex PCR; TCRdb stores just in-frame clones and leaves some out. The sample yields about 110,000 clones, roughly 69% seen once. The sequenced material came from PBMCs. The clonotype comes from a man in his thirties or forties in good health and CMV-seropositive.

The CDR3 nucleotides read TGTGCCAGCAGTCAGGGGTCCGACTATGGCTACACCTTC. Amino acid sequence: CASSQGSDYGYTF. The chain is built from TRBV6-1 and TRBJ1-2, with D perhaps TRBD1 (6 bases). Germline CDR1 reads MNHNS; CDR2 reads SASEGT. V was cut by 5 bases and J by 3 bases, with 10 bases left in between. This CDR3 spans 13 amino acids.